This record covers a single T cell receptor (beta chain). The antigen remains unidentified. This specimen comes from a study of cytomegalovirus exposure and HLA in healthy donors. The PCR ran on 60 Vbeta and 13 Jbeta primers. Measured with immunoSEQ multiplex PCR; TCRdb has only the in-frame clones, and not every one. This sample contains 30,000 to 35,000 clones. Study-level points and caveats: A later analysis reportedly found that, within productive TCRs, an Asian-associated ancestry cluster had fewer N-insertions than the mean observed across the approximately 700 donors. Reported results showed that the classifier diagnosed cytomegalovirus status with high specificity and sensitivity.

The CDR3 loop spans 20 amino acids. V was clipped by 0 bases and J by 9 bases; unmatched bases: 15. CDR1 and CDR2 from the germline V gene are SGDLS and YYNGEE. Material for sequencing was PBMCs. The chain uses TRBV9 and TRBJ2-1, with 16 bases that match TRBD2. The TCR was taken from a woman in her thirties or forties in good health and CMV-seropositive. The DNA of the CDR3 is TGTGCCAGCAGCGTAGGATATAAGGGGACTAGCGGGGGGGAGCTAGGTGAGCAGTTCTTC. As protein: CASSVGYKGTSGGELGEQFF.